A selection of T cell receptor beta chains follows, all from one sample in a study of T-cell reconstitution after alpha-beta-depleted transplantation in children. MiXCR was run by TCRdb on the PCR reads, yielding one entry per CDR3 protein. Among hundreds of thousands of distinct CDR3 sequences listed, less than 15% were seen once. The sample in question was PBMCs, obtained before TCRalphabeta/CD19-depleted stem cell transplant. The receptors were gathered from a girl aged 2-10 years with congenital amegakaryocytic thrombocytopenia, due to receive a stem cell transplant. Both conserved end residues are part of each CDR3. A D gene is named only where the DNA matches it firmly. Size tells how often a clone was seen (once, few, many) or the class of an expanded clone, and some rows leave it out.

d_call j_call clone_size v_call cdr3_aa cdr3_nt
- TRBJ1-1 - TRBV7-8 CASTKPGRGPTEAFF TGTGCCAGCACTAAACCGGGGCGGGGGCCCACTGAAGCTTTCTTT
- TRBJ2-1 many TRBV27 CASSSSVGEQFF TGTGCCAGCAGTTCATCCGTAGGAGAGCAGTTCTTC
- TRBJ2-1 many TRBV20-1 CSASMLVFNEQFF TGCAGTGCTAGTATGCTAGTGTTCAATGAGCAGTTCTTC
- TRBJ1-1 many TRBV20-1 CSAVDLRRALSKNTEAFF TGCAGTGCTGTCGACTTACGGCGGGCCCTTTCAAAGAACACTGAAGCTTTCTTT
TRBD2 TRBJ2-1 many TRBV28 CASSRRTSPNEQFF TGTGCCAGCAGTCGTAGGACTAGCCCCAATGAGCAGTTCTTC
TRBD1 TRBJ2-7 many TRBV20-1 CSARPGQGTYEQYF TGCAGTGCAAGACCTGGACAGGGCACCTACGAGCAGTACTTC
- TRBJ1-6 few TRBV5-1 CASSRDLSGDNSPLHF TGCGCCAGCAGTCGGGACCTCTCTGGGGATAATTCACCCCTCCACTTT
TRBD1 TRBJ2-1 few TRBV5-1 CASSFLLIWDRRKHNEQFF TGCGCCAGCAGCTTCTTACTTATTTGGGACAGGAGAAAACACAATGAGCAGTTCTTC
TRBD1 TRBJ2-3 many TRBV11-2 CASSFRGMSTDTQYF TGTGCCAGCAGCTTCAGGGGGATGAGCACAGATACGCAGTATTTT
- TRBJ2-7 few TRBV6-2/TRBV6-3 CASSYPIGQTSYEQYF TGTGCCAGCAGTTACCCCATAGGACAGACCTCCTACGAGCAGTACTTC
- TRBJ1-6 - TRBV6-1 CASTEISQATPLHF TGTGCCAGCACCGAAATCTCACAGGCTACACCCCTCCACTTT
- TRBJ2-7 - TRBV7-9 CASSLGQLVTSYEQYF TGTGCCAGCAGCTTAGGCCAACTCGTCACGTCCTACGAGCAGTACTTC
TRBD2 TRBJ2-3 many TRBV5-1 CASSFSLAGSTDTQYF TGCGCCAGCAGCTTCAGTTTAGCGGGGAGCACAGATACGCAGTATTTT
- TRBJ2-2 - TRBV2 CAIRVLAGPGELFF TGTGCCATCAGGGTACTGGCGGGGCCCGGGGAGCTGTTTTTT
- TRBJ2-5 - TRBV27 CASSLGTTSRETQYF TGTGCCAGCAGTTTAGGGACCACTAGTCGTGAGACCCAGTACTTC